This T cell receptor (beta chain) is from a study of patients and donors after allogeneic stem cell transplantation. The CDR3 has 14 amino acids. Germline-derived CDR1 and CDR2 are SNHLY and FYNNEI. V lost 7 bases and J lost 7, with 16 bases in between. TCRdb used MiXCR to reprocess the RT-PCR reads, holding one entry per CDR3 protein. Found here are about 110,000 distinct CDR3 sequences, over 30% of them singletons; the top ten hold around 30%. The rearrangement uses TRBV2 and TRBJ1-4; possible D gene TRBD1, 5 bases. Sequenced sample: blood, either unsorted or a sorted T cell fraction (not recorded which). This clonotype was sampled from a human donor who was either an allogeneic HSCT recipient or a stem cell or donor lymphocyte infusion donor (not recorded which). It is not recorded whose cells these are; they may come from a transplant donor. As DNA, the CDR3 is TGTGCCAGCACCTTTATGGGAGGGGTTGAAAAACTGTTTTTT. Translated: CASTFMGGVEKLFF. The full variable domain, in which reference TRBV2 and TRBJ1-4 provide the parts outside the CDR3, is EPEVTQTPSHQVTQMGQEVILRCVPISNHLYFYWYRQILGQKVEFLVSFYNNEISEKSEIFDDQFSVERPDGSNFTLKIRSTKLEDSAMYFCASTFMGGVEKLFFGSGTQLSVL.